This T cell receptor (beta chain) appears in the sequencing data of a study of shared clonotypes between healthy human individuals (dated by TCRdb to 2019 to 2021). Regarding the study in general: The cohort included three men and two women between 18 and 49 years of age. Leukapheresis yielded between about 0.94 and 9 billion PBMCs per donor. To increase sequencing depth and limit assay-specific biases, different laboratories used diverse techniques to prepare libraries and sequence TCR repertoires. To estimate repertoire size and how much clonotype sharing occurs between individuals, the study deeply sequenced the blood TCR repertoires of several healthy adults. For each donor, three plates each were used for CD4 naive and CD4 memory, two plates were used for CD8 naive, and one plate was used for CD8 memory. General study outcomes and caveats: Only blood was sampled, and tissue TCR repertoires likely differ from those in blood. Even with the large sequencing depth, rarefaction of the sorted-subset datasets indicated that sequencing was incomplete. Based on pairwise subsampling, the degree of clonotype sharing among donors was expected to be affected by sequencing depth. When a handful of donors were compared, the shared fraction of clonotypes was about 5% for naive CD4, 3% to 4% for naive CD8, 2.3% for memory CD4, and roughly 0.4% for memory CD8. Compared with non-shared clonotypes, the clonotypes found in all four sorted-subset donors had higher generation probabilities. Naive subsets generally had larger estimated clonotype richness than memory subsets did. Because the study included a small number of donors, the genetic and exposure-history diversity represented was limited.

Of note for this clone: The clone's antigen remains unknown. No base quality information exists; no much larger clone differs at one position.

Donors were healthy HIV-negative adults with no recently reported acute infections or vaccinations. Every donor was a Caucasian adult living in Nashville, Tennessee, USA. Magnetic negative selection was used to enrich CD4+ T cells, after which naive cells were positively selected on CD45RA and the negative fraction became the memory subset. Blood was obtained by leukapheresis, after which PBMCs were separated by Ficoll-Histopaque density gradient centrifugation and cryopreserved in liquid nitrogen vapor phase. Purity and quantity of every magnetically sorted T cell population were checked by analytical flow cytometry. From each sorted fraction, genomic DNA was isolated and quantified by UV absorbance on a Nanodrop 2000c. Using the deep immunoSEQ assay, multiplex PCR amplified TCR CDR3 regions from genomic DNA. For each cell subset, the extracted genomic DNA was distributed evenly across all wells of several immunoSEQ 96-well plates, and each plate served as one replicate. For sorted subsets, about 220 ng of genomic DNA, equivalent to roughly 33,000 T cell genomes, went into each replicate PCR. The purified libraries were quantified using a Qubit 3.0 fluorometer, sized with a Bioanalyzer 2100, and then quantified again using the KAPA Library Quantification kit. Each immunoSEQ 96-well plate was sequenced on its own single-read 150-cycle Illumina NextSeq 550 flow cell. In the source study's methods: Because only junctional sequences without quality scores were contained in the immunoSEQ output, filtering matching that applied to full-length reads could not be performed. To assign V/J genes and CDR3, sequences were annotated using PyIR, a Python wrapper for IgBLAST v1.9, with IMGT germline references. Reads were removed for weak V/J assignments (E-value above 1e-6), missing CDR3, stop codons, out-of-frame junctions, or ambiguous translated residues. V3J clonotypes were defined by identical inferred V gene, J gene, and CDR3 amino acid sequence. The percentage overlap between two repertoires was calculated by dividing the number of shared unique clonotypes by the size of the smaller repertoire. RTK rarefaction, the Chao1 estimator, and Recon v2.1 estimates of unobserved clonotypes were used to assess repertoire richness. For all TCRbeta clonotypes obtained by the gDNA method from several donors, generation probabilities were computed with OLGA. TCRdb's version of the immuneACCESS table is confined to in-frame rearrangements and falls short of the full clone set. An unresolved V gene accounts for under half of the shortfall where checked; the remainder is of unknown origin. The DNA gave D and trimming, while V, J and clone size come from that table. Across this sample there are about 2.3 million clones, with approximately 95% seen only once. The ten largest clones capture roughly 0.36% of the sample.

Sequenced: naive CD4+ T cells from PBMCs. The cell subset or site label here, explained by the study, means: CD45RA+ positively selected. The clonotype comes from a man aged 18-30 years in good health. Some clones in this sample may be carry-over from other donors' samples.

The DNA sequence is given as TGCGCCAGCAGATATGACATCTTCTCCTACAATGAGCAGTTCTTC. Its translation reads: CASRYDIFSYNEQFF. The V gene is TRBV4-3 and the J gene is TRBJ2-1; the D gene lacks a confident call. As encoded in the germline V gene, CDR1 is LGHNA while CDR2 is YSLEER. The trim is 6 bases for V and 0 bases for J, with a gap of 12 bases between the germline ends. Including cysteine and phenylalanine, the CDR3 has 15 amino acids. This entry keeps only the CDR3 DNA: 45 bases, framed from base 1.